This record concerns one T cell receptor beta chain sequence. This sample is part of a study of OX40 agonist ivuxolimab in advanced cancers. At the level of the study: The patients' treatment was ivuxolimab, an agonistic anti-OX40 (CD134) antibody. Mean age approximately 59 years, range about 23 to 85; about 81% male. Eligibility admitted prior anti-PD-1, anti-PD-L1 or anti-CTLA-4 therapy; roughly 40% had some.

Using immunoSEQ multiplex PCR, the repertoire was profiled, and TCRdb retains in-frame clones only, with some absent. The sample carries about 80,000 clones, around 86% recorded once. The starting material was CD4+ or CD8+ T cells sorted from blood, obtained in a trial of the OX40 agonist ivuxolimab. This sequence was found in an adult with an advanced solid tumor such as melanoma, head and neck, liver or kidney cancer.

CDR3 loop: CASAVTSGRGNIQYF. In nucleotides, the CDR3 is TGTGCCAGCGCGGTGACTAGCGGGAGGGGAAACATTCAGTACTTC. The rearrangement joins TRBV2 to TRBJ2-4, with 14 bases matching TRBD2. After removal of 8 bases from V and 6 bases from J, the junction contained 6 bases not matched to a gene. The CDR3 is 15 amino acids. Per germline, CDR1 SNHLY and CDR2 FYNNEI.